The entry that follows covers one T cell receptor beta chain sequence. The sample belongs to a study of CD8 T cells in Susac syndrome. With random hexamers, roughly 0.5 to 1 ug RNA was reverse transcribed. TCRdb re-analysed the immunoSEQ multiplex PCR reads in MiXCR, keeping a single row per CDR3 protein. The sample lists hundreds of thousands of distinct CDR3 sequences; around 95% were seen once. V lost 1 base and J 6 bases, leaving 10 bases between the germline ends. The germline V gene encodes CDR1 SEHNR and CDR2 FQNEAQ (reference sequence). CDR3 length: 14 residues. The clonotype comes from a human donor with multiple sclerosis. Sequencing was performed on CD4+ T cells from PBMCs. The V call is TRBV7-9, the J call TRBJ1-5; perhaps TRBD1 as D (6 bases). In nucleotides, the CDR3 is TGTGCCAGCAGCTTAGGGGGGGCATCTCAGCCCCAGCATTTT. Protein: CASSLGGASQPQHF.